A single sample gave rise to the 6 T cell receptor beta chains below, sequenced in a study of PD-1 blockade in classical Hodgkin lymphoma. The method was immunoSEQ multiplex PCR; TCRdb's version includes in-frame clones alone and lacks a portion of them. The data contain 50,000 to 75,000 clones, 80% to 90% of them singletons. The patients all showed relapse after autologous stem cell transplantation, while their brentuximab vedotin exposure varied. This specimen was peripheral blood mononuclear cells (PBMCs), taken at baseline. These TCRs come from a human donor with classical Hodgkin lymphoma.

This chain links TRBV5-1 with TRBJ2-1; TRBD2 aligns across 11 bases. Per the germline V gene, CDR1 is SGHRS and CDR2 is YFSETQ. V lost 2 bases, J lost 3 bases, and 7 bases stayed unmatched. The CDR3 is made up of 17 amino acids. The CDR3 DNA reads as TGCGCCAGCAGCTTAGTAAGACTAGCGGGACACTACAATGAGCAGTTCTTC. It translates to CASSLVRLAGHYNEQFF.

This clone was counted between two and nine times. This chain connects TRBV29-1 to TRBJ1-4, with D unresolved. V dropped 4 bases and J dropped 0 bases, with 0 bases sitting between them. The CDR3 contains 11 residues. Germline V lookup: CDR1 SQVTM, CDR2 ANQGSEA. CDR3 in amino acids: CSVATNEKLFF. The CDR3 nucleotides are TGCAGCGTTGCAACTAATGAAAAACTGTTTTTT.

The chain has TRBV10-3 and TRBJ1-3, with a possible D match to TRBD1 (6 bases). CDR1 is ENHRY, CDR2 SYGVKD, per germline. V was clipped by 4 bases and J by 0 bases, with 13 bases between them. The CDR3 covers 16 residues. CDR3 nucleotide sequence: TGTGCCATCAGTGGAGGACAGTCCAACTCTGGAAACACCATATATTTT. Its translation is CAISGGQSNSGNTIYF.

The V and J genes are TRBV5-1 and TRBJ2-7; D is unresolved. The CDR3 runs to 17 residues. Trimming removed 3 bases from V and 0 bases from J, with 19 bases in between. CDR1 is SGHRS and CDR2 is YFSETQ in the germline V gene. As DNA, the CDR3 is TGCGCCAGCAGCTCAGGTTTAGTACCTCTACTCTCCTACGAGCAGTACTTC. Translated, it gives CASSSGLVPLLSYEQYF.

The chain combines TRBV7-8 with TRBJ2-7; the D gene is possibly TRBD1 (6 bases). V lost 2 bases and J 0 bases, leaving 11 bases between the germline ends. CDR1 and CDR2 from the germline V gene are SGHVS and FQNEAQ. The CDR3 loop spans 15 amino acids. The CDR3 loop is CASSLLAGASYEQYF. The CDR3 bases are TGTGCCAGCAGCTTATTGGCAGGGGCCTCCTACGAGCAGTACTTC.

V gene TRBV5-1 combines with J gene TRBJ2-5; 7 nucleotides agree with TRBD2. Germline values: CDR1 SGHRS, CDR2 YFSETQ. The CDR3 contains 16 residues. Losses at the gene ends were 0 bases for V and 6 bases for J; bases not matched to a gene: 11. The CDR3 bases are TGCGCCAGCAGCTTGGTTTCTGCCAGCGGGGAGAAGACCCAGTACTTC. Translated, it gives CASSLVSASGEKTQYF.